These T cell receptor beta chains were read from a single sample in a study of blood T cell repertoires in COVID-19. The method was immunoSEQ multiplex PCR; TCRdb's version includes in-frame clones alone and lacks a portion of them. The sample lists some 340,000 clones; 90% were seen once. The material sequenced was PBMCs or T cells enriched from blood (not recorded which). The receptors stem from a woman aged 25 to 39 who had been exposed to COVID-19. The conserved cysteine and the conserved F or W are not part of the CDR3 here. The order of the fields is J gene, V gene, CDR3 protein.

>TRBJ1-3|TRBV11-2
ASSIKARGTGNTIY
>TRBJ2-7|TRBV11-1
ASSLGAGEQY
>TRBJ2-7|TRBV9
ASSVGVGHSYEQY
>TRBJ2-5|TRBV7-2
ASSLNTGSGGAWETQY
>TRBJ2-1|TRBV3-1/TRBV3-2
ASSQDQRRQF
>TRBJ2-4|TRBV5-1
ASSFGHLNIQY
>TRBJ2-1|TRBV18
ASSPSGLAGGRSYNEQF
>TRBJ2-3|TRBV24-1
ATSDPSGEYTDTQY
>TRBJ1-1|TRBV7-6
ASSREAF
>TRBJ2-2|TRBV15
ATSRSLGNTGELF
>TRBJ1-2|TRBV18
ASSPMTGGEDGYT
>TRBJ2-5|TRBV7-9
ASSLALAGGEETQY
>TRBJ1-2|TRBV6-4
ASSRQGNYGYT
>TRBJ2-7|TRBV7-9
ASSHASGSSSYEQY
>TRBJ1-3|TRBV19
ASSIDGTSGNTIY
>TRBJ2-1|TRBV6-2/TRBV6-3
ASSRQGANEQF
>TRBJ2-5|TRBV7-9
ASSLGRTGSDQETQY